The entry that follows covers one TCR beta chain sequence. Antigen unknown. CDR3 size: 14 residues. V was clipped by 2 bases and J by 4 bases, with 9 bases between them. Germline CDR1 and CDR2: PRHDT and FYEKMQ (reference sequence). Libraries were prepared by immunoSEQ multiplex PCR; TCRdb keeps only in-frame clonotypes and omits some of them. The data show tens of thousands of clones, around 84% seen once. The sample is drawn from a study of OX40 agonist ivuxolimab in advanced cancers. In the study overall: Dose-escalation patients were diagnosed with hepatocellular carcinoma, melanoma, renal cell cancer or head and neck cancer. Cohort: roughly 80% men, mean age approximately 66, aged about 20 to 90.

Whole-study results and caveats: There were, on average, more expanded clones in CD8+ T cells than in CD4+.

The sample consisted of CD4+ or CD8+ T cells sorted from blood, taken in a trial of the OX40 agonist ivuxolimab. V usage is TRBV13 and J usage is TRBJ2-1, with a tentative D call TRBD1 (5 bases). The receptor was isolated from an adult with an advanced solid tumor such as melanoma, head and neck, liver or kidney cancer. CDR3 region: CASSLKGPYNEQFF. In DNA, the CDR3 is TGTGCCAGCAGCTTAAAGGGGCCTTACAATGAGCAGTTCTTC.